The present TCR beta chain was sequenced within a study of blood T cell repertoires in COVID-19. Background on the study: Acute-phase and convalescent COVID-19 samples originated in the United States, Italy and Spain. PBMCs, B-cell-depleted T cells, or T cells provided the cDNA or gDNA that made up the material.

Enrollment of patients from Seattle took place during active infection, with longitudinal follow-up. This clone was recorded once. CDR3 size: 12 residues. Germline CDR1 reads GTSNPN; CDR2 reads SVGIG (reference sequence). V shed 1 base and J shed 1 base, with 5 bases lying between them. In the source study's methods: Reference gene primers were amplified, and this amplification served to estimate nucleated cell counts. TCRdb's table, derived via immunoSEQ multiplex PCR, lists solely in-frame clones and lacks some. V, J and clone size are taken as reported in that table, and D and trimming were inferred from the DNA itself. The profile covers more than 95,000 clones, with approximately 90% appearing a single time and around 2% taken by the ten largest.

This TCR came from a man aged 50 or older with COVID-19, enrolled during active disease. Source material: peripheral blood. The chain combines TRBV30 with TRBJ2-7, with D tentatively TRBD1 (5 bases). CDR3 region: CAWSAGSYEQYF. The CDR3 bases are TGTGCCTGGAGTGCAGGGTCCTACGAGCAGTACTTC.